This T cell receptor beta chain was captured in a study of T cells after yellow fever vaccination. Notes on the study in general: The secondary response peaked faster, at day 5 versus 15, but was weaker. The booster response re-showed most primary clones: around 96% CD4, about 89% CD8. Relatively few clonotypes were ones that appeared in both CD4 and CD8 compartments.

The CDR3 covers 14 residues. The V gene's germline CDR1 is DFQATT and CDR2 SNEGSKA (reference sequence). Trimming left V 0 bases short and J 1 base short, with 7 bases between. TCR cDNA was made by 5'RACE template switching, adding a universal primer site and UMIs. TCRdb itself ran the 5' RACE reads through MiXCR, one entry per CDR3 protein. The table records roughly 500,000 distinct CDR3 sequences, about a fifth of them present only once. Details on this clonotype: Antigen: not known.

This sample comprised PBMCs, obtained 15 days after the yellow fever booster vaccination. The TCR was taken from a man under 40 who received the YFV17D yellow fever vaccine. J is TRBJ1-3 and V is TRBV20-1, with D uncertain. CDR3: CSARDSRSGNTIYF. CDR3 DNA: TGCAGTGCTAGAGATAGCCGATCTGGAAACACCATATATTTT.